These 14 T cell receptor beta chains share one sample of origin, sequenced in a study of blood T cell repertoires in COVID-19 (TCRdb year 2020). The library was produced with the immunoSEQ multiplex PCR assay. The clones in this table, taken by TCRdb from immuneACCESS, are in-frame only. Not every clone is retained; where verified, under half of the shortfall comes from an unresolved V gene, and the cause of the rest is unknown. The sample table records about 92,000 clones; 80% of these occur just once. 10% to 13% of the sample is held by the ten biggest clonotypes. The sequencing input was peripheral blood. The receptor source for this set is a woman aged 70-85 years with acute or convalescent COVID-19.

V usage is TRBV6-1 and J usage is TRBJ2-3; TRBD2 is a possible D gene (5 bases). V was pared by 3 bases and J by 6 bases, with 13 bases between. The CDR3 consists of 14 residues. The germline CDR1 and CDR2 sequences are MNHNS and SASEGT. CDR3 residues: CASSDGLSRDTQYF. The CDR3 DNA follows: TGTGCCAGCAGTGATGGACTGTCGAGGGATACGCAGTATTTT.

This chain links TRBV4-1 with TRBJ2-1, with TRBD2 matching 7 bases. The CDR3 has 18 residues. The J segment lost 1 base and the V segment lost 3 bases, leaving 12 bases of the junction unmatched. CDR1 is MGHRA and CDR2 is YSYEKL in the germline V gene. The CDR3 region is CASSHRWVLAVSYNEQFF. As DNA, the CDR3 is TGCGCCAGCAGCCACCGGTGGGTGCTAGCGGTTTCCTACAATGAGCAGTTCTTC.

The chain combines TRBV5-1 with TRBJ2-6, with 7 bases lining up with TRBD1. There are 16 residues in the CDR3. Unmatched junction bases numbered 5, after V lost 3 bases and J lost 2 bases. CDR1 is SGHRS and CDR2 is YFSETQ in the germline V gene. This CDR3 is CASSWTTGPGANVLTF. The CDR3, as DNA: TGCGCCAGCAGCTGGACGACAGGGCCTGGGGCCAACGTCCTGACTTTC. Full variable domain (remainder filled in from reference TRBV5-1 and TRBJ2-6): KAGVTQTPRYLIKTRGQQVTLSCSPISGHRSVSWYQQTPGQGLQFLFEYFSETQRNKGNFPGRFSGRQFSNSRSEMNVSTLELGDSALYLCASSWTTGPGANVLTFGAGSRLTVL.

The rearrangement links TRBV7-3 to TRBJ2-1; D gene uncertain. CDR3 length: 15 amino acids. Germline assignment: CDR1 SGHTA and CDR2 FQGTGA. Trimming left V 5 bases short and J 6 bases short, with 17 bases between. CDR3 sequence reads: CASSPQRSPPNEQFF. DNA of the CDR3: TGTGCCAGCAGCCCACAACGGAGTCCCCCCAATGAGCAGTTCTTC. The complete variable domain, with remaining parts taken from reference TRBV7-3 and TRBJ2-1, reads GAGVSQTPSNKVTEKGKYVELRCDPISGHTALYWYRQSLGQGPEFLIYFQGTGAADDSGLPNDRFFAVRPEGSVSTLKIQRTERGDSAVYLCASSPQRSPPNEQFFGPGTRLTVL.

The chain joins TRBV7-2 to TRBJ2-1; 10 bases line up with TRBD2. The CDR3 extends over 15 amino acids. From germline, CDR1 is SGHTA and CDR2 FQGNSA. V lost 5 bases to trimming and J lost 1 base; unmatched junction nucleotides: 2. The CDR3 DNA reads as TGTGCCAGCAGCCTACTAGCGGGATCCTACAATGAGCAGTTCTTC. This translates into CASSLLAGSYNEQFF. Full variable domain (outside the CDR3, taken from reference TRBV7-2 and TRBJ2-1): GAGVSQSPSNKVTEKGKDVELRCDPISGHTALYWYRQSLGQGLEFLIYFQGNSAPDKSGLPSDRFSAERTGGSVSTLTIQRTQQEDSAVYLCASSLLAGSYNEQFFGPGTRLTVL.

The J gene is TRBJ2-3, the V gene TRBV7-7; 13 positions agree with TRBD2. Germline V gives CDR1 SSHAT, CDR2 FNYEAQ (reference sequence). The V and J ends lost 5 bases and 4 bases, in that order; junction bases with no gene match: 6. The length of the CDR3 is 16 residues. The chain's CDR3 is CASSQGLAGAADTQYF. The CDR3 region has the DNA TGTGCCAGCAGCCAAGGACTAGCGGGAGCCGCAGATACGCAGTATTTT.

V and J are TRBV27 and TRBJ2-1, with 8 bases lining up with TRBD2. The CDR3 has 18 amino acids. Germline V gene sequence: CDR1 MNHEY, CDR2 SMNVEV (reference sequence). The ends lost 1 base at V and 0 bases at J; junction bases unmatched: 8. The CDR3 loop reads CASSLFAGGRNSYNEQFF. For the CDR3, the DNA is TGTGCCAGCAGTTTATTTGCGGGAGGTAGGAACTCCTACAATGAGCAGTTCTTC.

The V and J genes are TRBV6-5 and TRBJ1-1, with a possible D match to TRBD1 (6 bases). From germline, CDR1 is MNHEY and CDR2 SVGAGI. The V and J ends lost 7 bases and 5 bases respectively, with 20 bases between them. The length of the CDR3 is 15 residues. Written as DNA, the CDR3 is TGTGCCAGCACGATGGCAAATTTTAGGGGGACTGAAGCTTTCTTT. This translates into CASTMANFRGTEAFF.

This clone has a handful of counts. The chain carries TRBV5-4 and TRBJ2-2, with D possibly being TRBD2 (5 bases). The CDR3 is made up of 16 amino acids. Germline assignment: CDR1 SGHNT and CDR2 YYREEE (reference sequence). Between the trimmed V and J ends, which lost 3 bases and 6 bases, there was a span of 18 bases. In DNA form, the CDR3 reads TGTGCCAGCAGCTGGGGTTCTAGCCGGCTCGCCGGGGAGCTGTTTTTT. Its protein product is CASSWGSSRLAGELFF.

This clone was detected a few times. The CDR3 DNA reads TGTGCCAGCAGGCCAGGCCATTATAGCAATCAGCCCCAGCATTTT. Translation: CASRPGHYSNQPQHF. J is TRBJ1-5 and V is TRBV27, with D unclear. Germline V gene sequence: CDR1 MNHEY, CDR2 SMNVEV (reference sequence). The CDR3 length is 15 residues. V lost 6 bases and J 0 bases, leaving 12 bases between the germline ends.

Details on this clone: Other nucleotide sequences from this sample produce the same CDR3. The chain carries TRBV18 and TRBJ2-5, with TRBD1 matching 8 bases. With 1 base clipped from V and 4 bases from J, the junction kept 5 bases outside the gene matches. Germline V CDR1 and CDR2: KGHSH, LQKENI. The CDR3 contains 15 residues. The CDR3, as DNA: TGTGCCAGCTCACCACGCCAGGGGGCGCGAGAGACCCAGTACTTC. Protein sequence: CASSPRQGARETQYF.

The rearrangement uses TRBV7-8 and TRBJ2-1; 13 nucleotides match TRBD2. CDR3 size: 17 residues. CDR1 and CDR2 (germline): SGHVS, FQNEAQ. Trimming removed 1 base from V and 9 bases from J; junction bases left unmatched: 9. CDR3 bases: TGTGCCAGCAGCTTAGTCTTGGGACTAGCGGGGAGCAGTGAGCAGTTCTTC. Translated, it gives CASSLVLGLAGSSEQFF.

The chain recombines TRBV7-2 with TRBJ2-7; D is ambiguous. This CDR3 has 15 amino acids. The V gene's germline CDR1 is SGHTA and CDR2 FQGNSA. V shed 1 base and J shed 3 bases, with 13 bases lying between them. This CDR3 is CASSLVVTAFYEQYF. As DNA, the CDR3 is TGTGCCAGCAGCTTAGTAGTAACAGCTTTCTACGAGCAGTACTTC.

The chain uses TRBV7-3 and TRBJ1-1, with 9 bases fitting TRBD1. Germline V gene data show CDR1 as SGHTA and CDR2 as FQGTGA. The CDR3 has 13 amino acids. The V segment lost 0 bases and the J segment 11 bases; nucleotides outside the gene matches: 4. CDR3 protein: CASSLTDRGIAFF. The CDR3 coding sequence is TGTGCCAGCAGCTTAACGGACAGGGGAATTGCTTTCTTT.